These 9 T cell receptor beta chains were sequenced from one sample in a study of shared clonotypes between healthy human individuals. Clones were sequenced by immunoSEQ multiplex PCR, and TCRdb holds only the in-frame ones, with some missing. The sample holds about 980,000 clones; roughly 72% are singletons and the top ten take approximately 1.5%. Sequencing was carried out using memory CD4+ T cells sorted from blood. Stated subset: CD45RA-negative fraction. These receptors all stem from a man aged 18 to 29 in good health.

The chain uses TRBV7-2 and TRBJ2-7, with TRBD2 matching 9 bases. This CDR3 contains 15 residues. Germline loops: CDR1 SGHTA, CDR2 FQGNSA. After removal of 6 bases from V and 6 bases from J, the junction contained 12 bases not matched to a gene. CDR3 sequence: CASRASGNGRVEQYF. CDR3 sequence (DNA): TGTGCCAGCAGAGCTAGCGGGAATGGGCGTGTCGAGCAGTACTTC.

This clone came up once. The chain carries TRBV27 and TRBJ1-4; D remains ambiguous. Looked up from germline, CDR1 is MNHEY and CDR2 is SMNVEV (reference sequence). CDR3 length equals 12 residues. Trimming removed 3 bases at V and 2 bases at J, with 1 base between. In DNA, the CDR3 is TGTGCCAGCAGTTTCACTAATGAAAAACTGTTTTTT. It specifies CASSFTNEKLFF.

This clone was observed many times. This rearrangement joins TRBV2 to TRBJ1-1; D is undetermined. The CDR3 totals 13 residues. Germline assignment: CDR1 SNHLY and CDR2 FYNNEI. The germline V and J ends were trimmed by 6 bases and 4 bases, with 12 bases remaining between them. As DNA, the CDR3 is TGTGCCAGCAGACGGGAGGGAAGCACTGAAGCTTTCTTT. Its protein product is CASRREGSTEAFF.

To note about this clone: The sample holds other DNA sequences that translate to the same CDR3. The chain recombines TRBV19 with TRBJ1-5; possible D gene TRBD1, 6 bases. Germline V lookup: CDR1 LNHDA, CDR2 SQIVND (reference sequence). V was clipped by 3 bases and J by 1 base, with 7 bases between them. The CDR3 is 14 residues long. CDR3 nucleotide sequence: TGTGCCAGTAGTATTGGACAGAGCAATCAGCCCCAGCATTTT. Its protein product is CASSIGQSNQPQHF.

In regard to this clone: The sample contains more than one DNA sequence encoding this CDR3. This chain connects TRBV19 to TRBJ1-2, with 10 bases lining up with TRBD1. Germline V gives CDR1 LNHDA, CDR2 SQIVND (reference sequence). The CDR3 spans 14 residues. The ends lost 5 bases at V and 3 bases at J; junction bases unmatched: 3. The CDR3 DNA sequence: TGTGCCAGTAGTTCAGGACAGGGGGACTATGGCTACACCTTC. Encoded protein: CASSSGQGDYGYTF. The variable domain in full, completed from reference TRBV19 and TRBJ1-2, reads DGGITQSPKYLFRKEGQNVTLSCEQNLNHDAMYWYRQDPGQGLRLIYYSQIVNDFQKGDIAEGYSVSREKKESFPLTVTSAQKNPTAFYLCASSSGQGDYGYTFGSGTRLTVV.

The chain couples TRBV5-1 to TRBJ2-7; TRBD1 agrees at 11 bases. This CDR3 spans 15 amino acids. Germline values: CDR1 SGHRS, CDR2 YFSETQ. Losses at the gene ends were 5 bases for V and 4 bases for J; bases not matched to a gene: 8. CDR3: CASSGWDRGFYEQYF. The CDR3 DNA is TGCGCCAGCAGTGGTTGGGACAGGGGGTTTTACGAGCAGTACTTC.

Here the CDR3 DNA reads TGTGCCACCAGCAGAGCTGGGACCTCCTACGAGCAGTACTTC. Protein product: CATSRAGTSYEQYF. V gene TRBV15 combines with J gene TRBJ2-7; D may correspond to TRBD1 or TRBD2 (5 bases each). Germline CDR1 is LNHNV and CDR2 is YYDKDF (reference sequence). There are 14 residues in the CDR3. Trimming cost V 1 base and J 0 bases, with 7 bases left between them.

The chain employs TRBV21-1 and TRBJ1-1. TRBV21-1 is termed a pseudogene. The CDR3 is made up of 16 amino acids. CDR3 nucleotides: TGTGCCAGCAGCAAGGATCCTGGGTATTCGAACACTGAAGCTTTCTTT. Translated, it gives CASSKDPGYSNTEAFF.

J is TRBJ2-7 and V is TRBV11-2; no clear D. V lost 2 bases and J lost 3, with 5 bases in between. There are 12 residues in the CDR3. Germline CDR1 and CDR2: SGHAT and FQNNGV. The CDR3 spells CASSLSFYEQYF. CDR3 sequence (DNA): TGTGCCAGCAGCTTAAGTTTCTACGAGCAGTACTTC.